This T cell receptor (beta chain) was profiled in a study of blood T cell repertoires in COVID-19. In the study overall: PBMCs, B-cell-depleted T cells, or T cells were the source of the cDNA or gDNA that made up the material.

With 3 bases clipped from V and 5 bases from J, the junction kept 7 bases outside the gene matches. Germline V lookup: CDR1 SGHTA, CDR2 FQGNSA. This CDR3 spans 16 amino acids. Study processing details: Cell counts per sample came from amplifying reference gene primers. Sequenced by immunoSEQ multiplex PCR; TCRdb stores in-frame clones only, minus some. That table supplies the V and J calls and clone size; D and trimming were determined from the DNA. In the table there are about 120,000 clones, 70% to 90% of which are singletons. The source of this sequence is a man aged 60 to 75 with acute or convalescent COVID-19. The material sequenced was peripheral blood. The chain is built from TRBV7-2 and TRBJ2-7; 13 bases align to TRBD2. CDR3 amino acids: CASSLPRLAGGNEQYF. CDR3 DNA: TGTGCCAGCAGCTTGCCACGACTAGCGGGAGGAAACGAGCAGTACTTC.